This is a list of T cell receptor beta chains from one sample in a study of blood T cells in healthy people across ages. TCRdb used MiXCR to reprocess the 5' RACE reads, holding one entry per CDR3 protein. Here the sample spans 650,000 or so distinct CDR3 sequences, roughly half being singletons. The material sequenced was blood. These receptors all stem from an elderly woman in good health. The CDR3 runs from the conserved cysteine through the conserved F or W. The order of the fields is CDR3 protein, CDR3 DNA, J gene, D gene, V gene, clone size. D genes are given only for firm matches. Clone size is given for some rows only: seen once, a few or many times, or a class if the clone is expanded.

CDR3 protein: CASRGDSFSTSEKLFF; CDR3 DNA: TGTGCCAGCAGGGGGGACAGCTTCTCTACGAGTGAAAAACTGTTTTTT; J gene: TRBJ1-4; D gene: TRBD1; V gene: TRBV5-5; clone size: NA
CDR3 protein: CSVGDGTKGYEQYF; CDR3 DNA: TGCAGCGTTGGGGACGGGACAAAGGGATACGAGCAGTACTTC; J gene: TRBJ2-7; D gene: NA; V gene: TRBV29-1; clone size: NA
CDR3 protein: CSARALPGQGVNEQYF; CDR3 DNA: TGCAGTGCTAGAGCCCTGCCGGGACAGGGAGTTAACGAGCAGTACTTC; J gene: TRBJ2-7; D gene: TRBD1; V gene: TRBV20-1; clone size: NA
CDR3 protein: CASSDSSGEYNEQFF; CDR3 DNA: TGTGCCAGCAGTGACTCTAGCGGGGAATACAATGAGCAGTTCTTC; J gene: TRBJ2-1; D gene: TRBD2; V gene: TRBV6-4; clone size: NA
CDR3 protein: CSATWGQETQYF; CDR3 DNA: TGCAGTGCCACCTGGGGCCAAGAGACCCAGTACTTC; J gene: TRBJ2-5; D gene: NA; V gene: TRBV20-1; clone size: NA
CDR3 protein: CATGGSGGPRGTQYF; CDR3 DNA: TGTGCCACCGGGGGTAGCGGGGGCCCGCGAGGAACCCAGTACTTC; J gene: TRBJ2-5; D gene: TRBD2; V gene: TRBV10-3; clone size: NA
CDR3 protein: CASSVRRGGTLGTQYF; CDR3 DNA: TGTGCCAGCAGCGTCCGACGGGGGGGGACCTTGGGGACCCAGTACTTC; J gene: TRBJ2-5; D gene: TRBD2; V gene: TRBV9; clone size: many
CDR3 protein: CANSPYTGELFF; CDR3 DNA: TGTGCCAACAGTCCTTACACCGGGGAGCTGTTTTTT; J gene: TRBJ2-2; D gene: NA; V gene: TRBV28; clone size: NA
CDR3 protein: CASSQVPRNEQFF; CDR3 DNA: TGTGCCAGCAGCCAAGTTCCCCGTAATGAGCAGTTCTTC; J gene: TRBJ2-1; D gene: NA; V gene: TRBV3-1; clone size: once
CDR3 protein: CASSSVPGGYEQYF; CDR3 DNA: TGTGCCAGCAGCTCAGTCCCGGGCGGATACGAGCAGTACTTC; J gene: TRBJ2-7; D gene: NA; V gene: TRBV7-7; clone size: NA
CDR3 protein: CASRRGDNSNQPQHF; CDR3 DNA: TGTGCCAGCCGCCGTGGGGATAATAGCAATCAGCCCCAGCATTTT; J gene: TRBJ1-5; D gene: NA; V gene: TRBV2; clone size: NA
CDR3 protein: CASSPTLSSYNEQFF; CDR3 DNA: TGTGCCAGCAGCCCTACATTGAGCTCCTACAATGAGCAGTTCTTC; J gene: TRBJ2-1; D gene: NA; V gene: TRBV7-3; clone size: many
CDR3 protein: CASRIVGQGPWYF; CDR3 DNA: TGTGCCAGCAGGATCGTTGGACAGGGGCCTTGGTACTTC; J gene: TRBJ2-7; D gene: TRBD1; V gene: TRBV7-9; clone size: NA
CDR3 protein: CASSNRGDTGELFF; CDR3 DNA: TGTGCCAGCAGCAACAGGGGAGACACCGGGGAGCTGTTTTTT; J gene: TRBJ2-2; D gene: TRBD1; V gene: TRBV2; clone size: NA
CDR3 protein: CSALSPGSRETQYF; CDR3 DNA: TGCAGTGCCCTCTCACCAGGGAGTCGTGAGACCCAGTACTTC; J gene: TRBJ2-5; D gene: NA; V gene: TRBV20-1; clone size: many
CDR3 protein: CASSLEPNRETQYF; CDR3 DNA: TGCGCCAGCAGCTTGGAGCCGAATCGAGAGACCCAGTACTTC; J gene: TRBJ2-5; D gene: NA; V gene: TRBV5-1; clone size: many
CDR3 protein: CASSHRGSPSYNEQFF; CDR3 DNA: TGTGCCAGCAGCCACAGGGGGAGTCCTTCCTACAATGAGCAGTTCTTC; J gene: TRBJ2-1; D gene: TRBD1; V gene: TRBV3-1; clone size: once
CDR3 protein: CASRGTGWENIQYF; CDR3 DNA: TGTGCCAGCAGGGGGACAGGGTGGGAAAACATTCAGTACTTC; J gene: TRBJ2-4; D gene: TRBD1; V gene: TRBV6-2/TRBV6-3; clone size: many
CDR3 protein: CSAHSSGGISYNEQFF; CDR3 DNA: TGCAGTGCCCACAGCTCGGGGGGAATTTCCTACAATGAGCAGTTCTTC; J gene: TRBJ2-1; D gene: TRBD2; V gene: TRBV20-1; clone size: once
CDR3 protein: CASSPTGRDGYTF; CDR3 DNA: TGTGCCAGCAGCCCGACAGGACGAGATGGCTACACCTTC; J gene: TRBJ1-2; D gene: NA; V gene: TRBV3-1; clone size: NA
CDR3 protein: CAVSESAGDTNSPLHF; CDR3 DNA: TGTGCCGTCAGTGAGTCAGCAGGGGACACGAATTCACCCCTCCACTTT; J gene: TRBJ1-6; D gene: NA; V gene: TRBV10-3; clone size: NA
CDR3 protein: CASSQGGTGAYGYTF; CDR3 DNA: TGTGCCAGCAGTCAGGGAGGGACAGGGGCATATGGCTACACCTTC; J gene: TRBJ1-2; D gene: TRBD1; V gene: TRBV4-2; clone size: NA
CDR3 protein: CSAGTEEFF; CDR3 DNA: TGCAGCGCAGGGACCGAGGAGTTCTTC; J gene: TRBJ2-1; D gene: NA; V gene: TRBV29-1; clone size: NA
CDR3 protein: CASSPRLAGGITGELFF; CDR3 DNA: TGTGCCAGCAGCCCCCGGTTAGCGGGAGGGATCACCGGGGAGCTGTTTTTT; J gene: TRBJ2-2; D gene: TRBD2; V gene: TRBV12-3/TRBV12-4; clone size: NA
CDR3 protein: CSARDGTGDQPQHF; CDR3 DNA: TGCAGTGCTAGAGACGGGACAGGGGATCAGCCCCAGCATTTT; J gene: TRBJ1-5; D gene: TRBD1; V gene: TRBV20-1; clone size: NA
CDR3 protein: CASSRGLSAETQYF; CDR3 DNA: TGTGCCAGCAGCCGGGGACTTTCTGCGGAGACCCAGTACTTC; J gene: TRBJ2-5; D gene: NA; V gene: TRBV14; clone size: many
CDR3 protein: CASSSPLAVRRNEQFF; CDR3 DNA: TGTGCCAGCAGCTCCCCCCTAGCGGTCAGGCGCAATGAGCAGTTCTTC; J gene: TRBJ2-1; D gene: TRBD2; V gene: TRBV7-2; clone size: many
CDR3 protein: CSARGQPTYEQYF; CDR3 DNA: TGCAGTGCTAGGGGACAGCCAACCTACGAGCAGTACTTC; J gene: TRBJ2-7; D gene: TRBD1; V gene: TRBV20-1; clone size: NA
CDR3 protein: CASTLRTSGTQYF; CDR3 DNA: TGTGCCAGCACCCTCAGGACTAGCGGGACCCAGTACTTC; J gene: TRBJ2-5; D gene: TRBD2; V gene: TRBV12-3/TRBV12-4; clone size: NA
CDR3 protein: CSVSQGLGKNIQYF; CDR3 DNA: TGCAGCGTTTCACAGGGGCTGGGCAAAAACATTCAGTACTTC; J gene: TRBJ2-4; D gene: TRBD1; V gene: TRBV29-1; clone size: many
CDR3 protein: CSVLTGELFF; CDR3 DNA: TGCAGCGTTCTTACCGGGGAGCTGTTTTTT; J gene: TRBJ2-2; D gene: NA; V gene: TRBV29-1; clone size: NA
CDR3 protein: CSVGGRSLYEQYF; CDR3 DNA: TGCAGCGTTGGCGGGAGGTCCCTCTACGAGCAGTACTTC; J gene: TRBJ2-7; D gene: TRBD2; V gene: TRBV29-1; clone size: many
CDR3 protein: CASSGPRRGDTQYF; CDR3 DNA: TGTGCCAGCAGCGGACCGAGGCGGGGAGATACGCAGTATTTT; J gene: TRBJ2-3; D gene: NA; V gene: TRBV14; clone size: few
CDR3 protein: CASSYATPVYGYTF; CDR3 DNA: TGTGCCAGCAGTTACGCGACACCGGTTTATGGCTACACCTTC; J gene: TRBJ1-2; D gene: NA; V gene: TRBV6-5; clone size: many
CDR3 protein: CSAGHLRPGDFSYEQYF; CDR3 DNA: TGCAGTGCTGGACACCTCCGACCAGGGGACTTCTCCTACGAGCAGTACTTC; J gene: TRBJ2-7; D gene: NA; V gene: TRBV20-1; clone size: few
CDR3 protein: CASTLGRGTQETQYF; CDR3 DNA: TGTGCCAGCACCCTCGGGCGGGGGACCCAAGAGACCCAGTACTTC; J gene: TRBJ2-5; D gene: TRBD2; V gene: TRBV7-2; clone size: NA
CDR3 protein: CASSLDRLNTEAFF; CDR3 DNA: TGCGCCAGCAGCTTGGACAGGCTGAACACTGAAGCTTTCTTT; J gene: TRBJ1-1; D gene: NA; V gene: TRBV5-1; clone size: many
CDR3 protein: CSARGGTADSYNEQYF; CDR3 DNA: TGCAGTGCTAGAGGCGGGACGGCGGACTCCTACAATGAGCAGTACTTC; J gene: TRBJ2-7; D gene: NA; V gene: TRBV20-1; clone size: NA